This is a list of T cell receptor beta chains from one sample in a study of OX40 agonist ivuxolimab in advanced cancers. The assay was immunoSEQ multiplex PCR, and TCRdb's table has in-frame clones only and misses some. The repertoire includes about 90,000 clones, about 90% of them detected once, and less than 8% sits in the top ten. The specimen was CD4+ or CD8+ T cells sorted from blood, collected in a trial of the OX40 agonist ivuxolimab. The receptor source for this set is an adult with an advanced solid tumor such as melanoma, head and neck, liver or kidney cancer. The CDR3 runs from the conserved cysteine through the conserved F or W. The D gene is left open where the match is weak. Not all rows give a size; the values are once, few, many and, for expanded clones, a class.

CDR3 protein: CASSFRQGREGNWWQYF
CDR3 DNA: TGTGCCAGCAGCTTCCGGCAGGGGAGGGAGGGGAACTGGTGGCAGTACTTC
V gene: TRBV7-8
J gene: TRBJ2-7
D gene: .
clone size: .

CDR3 protein: CASSENNRAYEQYF
CDR3 DNA: TGTGCCAGCAGTGAGAACAATAGAGCCTACGAGCAGTACTTC
V gene: TRBV2
J gene: TRBJ2-7
D gene: .
clone size: .

CDR3 protein: CASSIDRPRGEKLFF
CDR3 DNA: TGCGCCAGCAGCATAGACAGGCCGAGGGGTGAAAAACTGTTTTTT
V gene: TRBV5-1
J gene: TRBJ1-4
D gene: .
clone size: .

CDR3 protein: CASSDSSYGQYF
CDR3 DNA: TGTGCCAGTAGCGACAGCTCCTACGGGCAGTACTTC
V gene: TRBV19
J gene: TRBJ2-7
D gene: .
clone size: .

CDR3 protein: CASKPEGFPNGYTF
CDR3 DNA: TGTGCCAGCAAGCCTGAGGGGTTCCCCAATGGCTACACCTTC
V gene: TRBV6-5
J gene: TRBJ1-2
D gene: .
clone size: .

CDR3 protein: CASSRGNTEAFF
CDR3 DNA: TGTGCCAGCAGCCGCGGGAACACTGAAGCTTTCTTT
V gene: TRBV13
J gene: TRBJ1-1
D gene: .
clone size: .

CDR3 protein: CASSRLGGQQDF
CDR3 DNA: TGTGCCAGCAGCAGACTGGGGGGACAACAGGACTTC
V gene: TRBV11-2
J gene: TRBJ2-4
D gene: .
clone size: .

CDR3 protein: CASGFVTSGLYTGELFF
CDR3 DNA: TGTGCTAGTGGTTTTGTAACTAGCGGGCTTTACACCGGGGAGCTGTTTTTT
V gene: TRBV12-5
J gene: TRBJ2-2
D gene: TRBD2
clone size: .

CDR3 protein: CASSGSGYEQYF
CDR3 DNA: TGTGCCAGCAGCGGATCTGGGTACGAGCAGTACTTC
V gene: TRBV7-9
J gene: TRBJ2-7
D gene: .
clone size: .

CDR3 protein: CASSFQLAGTYEQYF
CDR3 DNA: TGCGCCAGCAGCTTCCAGCTAGCGGGAACATACGAGCAGTACTTC
V gene: TRBV5-1
J gene: TRBJ2-7
D gene: TRBD2
clone size: .

CDR3 protein: CSVHLGKNIQYF
CDR3 DNA: TGCAGCGTCCACCTGGGGAAAAACATTCAGTACTTC
V gene: TRBV29-1
J gene: TRBJ2-4
D gene: .
clone size: .

CDR3 protein: CASSLDGGNTEAFF
CDR3 DNA: TGTGCCAGCAGCCTGGACGGGGGGAACACTGAAGCTTTCTTT
V gene: TRBV7-3
J gene: TRBJ1-1
D gene: .
clone size: .

CDR3 protein: CASSSGLAGSGIELFF
CDR3 DNA: TGTGCCAGCAGCTCGGGACTAGCGGGATCCGGAATTGAGCTGTTTTTT
V gene: TRBV2
J gene: TRBJ2-2
D gene: TRBD2
clone size: once

CDR3 protein: CASSTGDYGYTF
CDR3 DNA: TGTGCCAGTAGTACAGGGGACTATGGCTACACCTTC
V gene: TRBV19
J gene: TRBJ1-2
D gene: .
clone size: .

CDR3 protein: CASSLGLAGASGANVLTF
CDR3 DNA: TGTGCCAGTAGCCTGGGACTAGCGGGTGCGTCTGGGGCCAACGTCCTGACTTTC
V gene: TRBV19
J gene: TRBJ2-6
D gene: TRBD2
clone size: few

CDR3 protein: CAWAGTYEQYF
CDR3 DNA: TGTGCCTGGGCCGGAACCTACGAGCAGTACTTC
V gene: TRBV30
J gene: TRBJ2-7
D gene: .
clone size: .

CDR3 protein: CASSLEAGSYEQYF
CDR3 DNA: TGTGCCAGCAGCTTAGAGGCAGGCTCCTACGAGCAGTACTTC
V gene: TRBV7-9
J gene: TRBJ2-7
D gene: .
clone size: .

CDR3 protein: CASSRNPGDTQYF
CDR3 DNA: TGCGCCAGCAGCCGAAACCCGGGGGATACGCAGTATTTT
V gene: TRBV5-1
J gene: TRBJ2-3
D gene: .
clone size: .

CDR3 protein: CASSYRDRGRQPQHF
CDR3 DNA: TGTGCCAGCAGCTATCGGGACAGGGGGCGTCAGCCCCAGCATTTT
V gene: TRBV28
J gene: TRBJ1-5
D gene: TRBD1
clone size: .

CDR3 protein: CASSLDSGAEAFF
CDR3 DNA: TGCGCCAGCAGCTTGGATTCCGGAGCTGAGGCTTTCTTT
V gene: TRBV5-1
J gene: TRBJ1-1
D gene: .
clone size: .

CDR3 protein: CASSYLGTGKQTQYF
CDR3 DNA: TGTGCCAGCAGTTACCTCGGGACAGGGAAGCAGACCCAGTACTTC
V gene: TRBV6-6
J gene: TRBJ2-5
D gene: TRBD1
clone size: .

CDR3 protein: CASSAGQTHEQYF
CDR3 DNA: TGTGCCAGCAGCGCGGGACAGACCCACGAGCAGTACTTC
V gene: TRBV7-3
J gene: TRBJ2-7
D gene: .
clone size: .

CDR3 protein: CASSSSATGGSGLSYEQYF
CDR3 DNA: TGCGCCAGCAGCTCCTCCGCAACAGGGGGCAGCGGGTTATCCTACGAGCAGTACTTC
V gene: TRBV5-1
J gene: TRBJ2-7
D gene: TRBD1
clone size: .

CDR3 protein: CASSPSGLSVYGYTF
CDR3 DNA: TGTGCCAGCAGCCCATCGGGGCTATCTGTTTATGGCTACACCTTC
V gene: TRBV6-5
J gene: TRBJ1-2
D gene: .
clone size: .

CDR3 protein: CASSLVAGNYEQYF
CDR3 DNA: TGTGCCAGCAGCTTGGTGGCGGGTAACTACGAGCAGTACTTC
V gene: TRBV7-1
J gene: TRBJ2-7
D gene: .
clone size: .

CDR3 protein: CAIKKREGPYNEQFF
CDR3 DNA: TGTGCCATTAAAAAGCGGGAGGGGCCCTACAATGAGCAGTTCTTC
V gene: TRBV6-5
J gene: TRBJ2-1
D gene: TRBD2
clone size: .

CDR3 protein: CASSIATSTDTQYF
CDR3 DNA: TGTGCCAGTAGTATAGCGACTAGCACAGATACGCAGTATTTT
V gene: TRBV19
J gene: TRBJ2-3
D gene: .
clone size: .

CDR3 protein: CASSFDRGYGYEQYF
CDR3 DNA: TGCGCCAGCAGCTTTGACAGGGGGTATGGCTACGAGCAGTACTTC
V gene: TRBV5-1
J gene: TRBJ2-7
D gene: TRBD1
clone size: .

CDR3 protein: CAIRADRASEQYF
CDR3 DNA: TGTGCCATCAGGGCCGACAGGGCCTCCGAGCAGTACTTC
V gene: TRBV10-3
J gene: TRBJ2-7
D gene: TRBD1
clone size: .

CDR3 protein: CAWSEGYEQYF
CDR3 DNA: TGTGCCTGGAGTGAGGGGTACGAGCAGTACTTC
V gene: TRBV30
J gene: TRBJ2-7
D gene: .
clone size: .

CDR3 protein: CASQIGQAAEQYF
CDR3 DNA: TGTGCCTCCCAGATCGGACAGGCGGCCGAGCAGTACTTC
V gene: TRBV27
J gene: TRBJ2-7
D gene: TRBD1
clone size: .

CDR3 protein: CASSWPGGPDTGELFF
CDR3 DNA: TGTGCCAGCAGCTGGCCTGGCGGGCCCGACACCGGGGAGCTGTTTTTT
V gene: TRBV7-9
J gene: TRBJ2-2
D gene: .
clone size: .

CDR3 protein: CASSMSRVEETQYF
CDR3 DNA: TGTGCCAGTAGTATGTCCAGGGTAGAAGAGACCCAGTACTTC
V gene: TRBV19
J gene: TRBJ2-5
D gene: .
clone size: .

CDR3 protein: CASSRGVHSYEQYF
CDR3 DNA: TGTGCCAGCAGCCGGGGGGTACACTCCTACGAGCAGTACTTC
V gene: TRBV7-2
J gene: TRBJ2-7
D gene: TRBD2
clone size: .

CDR3 protein: CASGWYLGLVTNTEAFF
CDR3 DNA: TGTGCTAGTGGCTGGTATCTGGGGTTGGTGACGAACACTGAAGCTTTCTTT
V gene: TRBV12-5
J gene: TRBJ1-1
D gene: .
clone size: .

CDR3 protein: CASSPGTEQYF
CDR3 DNA: TGTGCCAGCAGCCCAGGGACCGAGCAGTACTTC
V gene: TRBV27
J gene: TRBJ2-7
D gene: .
clone size: .

CDR3 protein: CVSSSDDSYEQYF
CDR3 DNA: TGCGTCAGCAGCTCAGACGACAGCTACGAGCAGTACTTC
V gene: TRBV4-1
J gene: TRBJ2-7
D gene: .
clone size: .

CDR3 protein: CASSDLSYEQYF
CDR3 DNA: TGTGCCAGCAGTGATCTGTCCTACGAGCAGTACTTC
V gene: TRBV2
J gene: TRBJ2-7
D gene: .
clone size: few

CDR3 protein: CASSLERRINQPQHF
CDR3 DNA: TGTGCCAGCAGCTTAGAGCGACGGATCAATCAGCCCCAGCATTTT
V gene: TRBV7-3
J gene: TRBJ1-5
D gene: .
clone size: .

CDR3 protein: CASSAGLVYEQYF
CDR3 DNA: TGTGCCAGCAGTGCCGGACTCGTCTACGAGCAGTACTTC
V gene: TRBV6-1
J gene: TRBJ2-7
D gene: .
clone size: .

CDR3 protein: CASSGRRSGANVLTF
CDR3 DNA: TGTGCCAGCAGTGGTCGGCGCTCTGGGGCCAACGTCCTGACTTTC
V gene: TRBV27
J gene: TRBJ2-6
D gene: .
clone size: .

CDR3 protein: CASSYSGDTSYEQYF
CDR3 DNA: TGTGCCAGCAGTTACTCTGGGGACACCTCCTACGAGCAGTACTTC
V gene: TRBV6-6
J gene: TRBJ2-7
D gene: .
clone size: .

CDR3 protein: CASSQAETQYF
CDR3 DNA: TGCGCCAGCAGCCAAGCGGAGACCCAGTACTTC
V gene: TRBV4-1
J gene: TRBJ2-5
D gene: .
clone size: .

CDR3 protein: CASSLEEATEQYF
CDR3 DNA: TGTGCCAGCAGCTTAGAGGAGGCCACCGAGCAGTACTTC
V gene: TRBV11-3
J gene: TRBJ2-7
D gene: .
clone size: .

CDR3 protein: CASVWDRAYEQYF
CDR3 DNA: TGTGCCAGCGTGTGGGACAGGGCCTACGAGCAGTACTTC
V gene: TRBV6-1
J gene: TRBJ2-7
D gene: TRBD1
clone size: few

CDR3 protein: CRKRQNTGELFF
CDR3 DNA: TGCAGAAAAAGACAGAACACCGGGGAGCTGTTTTTT
V gene: TRBV29-1
J gene: TRBJ2-2
D gene: .
clone size: .

CDR3 protein: CASSRKDSNQPQHF
CDR3 DNA: TGTGCCAGCAGCCGGAAGGATAGCAATCAGCCCCAGCATTTT
V gene: TRBV7-2
J gene: TRBJ1-5
D gene: .
clone size: .

CDR3 protein: CASGIGNTIYF
CDR3 DNA: TGTGCCAGCGGGATAGGGAACACCATATATTTT
V gene: TRBV6-5
J gene: TRBJ1-3
D gene: .
clone size: .

CDR3 protein: CASSQDFSSSYNEQFF
CDR3 DNA: TGTGCCAGCAGCCAAGACTTCAGCTCGTCCTACAATGAGCAGTTCTTC
V gene: TRBV4-2
J gene: TRBJ2-1
D gene: .
clone size: .

CDR3 protein: CASSVAPGGPIGYTF
CDR3 DNA: TGTGCCAGCAGCGTAGCTCCAGGGGGCCCGATTGGCTACACCTTC
V gene: TRBV9
J gene: TRBJ1-2
D gene: TRBD1
clone size: .

CDR3 protein: CASGRARGGEQYF
CDR3 DNA: TGTGCCAGTGGCCGGGCCCGAGGGGGCGAGCAGTACTTC
V gene: TRBV6-5
J gene: TRBJ2-7
D gene: .
clone size: .

CDR3 protein: CASGKDPVFNEKLFF
CDR3 DNA: TGTGCCAGCGGGAAGGACCCCGTGTTTAATGAAAAACTGTTTTTT
V gene: TRBV6-1
J gene: TRBJ1-4
D gene: .
clone size: .

CDR3 protein: CAWRRGGPYEQYF
CDR3 DNA: TGTGCCTGGAGAAGAGGGGGGCCCTACGAGCAGTACTTC
V gene: TRBV30
J gene: TRBJ2-7
D gene: .
clone size: .